One sample yielded the 18 T cell receptor beta chains listed below, sequenced in a study of blood T cell repertoires in COVID-19. The repertoire was sequenced with immunoSEQ multiplex PCR; TCRdb's copy has only in-frame clones and lacks some. Of about 140,000 clones listed, around nine tenths are singletons. The specimen sequenced was peripheral blood. Receptors originate from a human donor in a cohort sampled during active COVID-19.

The chain links TRBV11-2 to TRBJ2-2; D is perhaps TRBD1 (5 bases). The CDR3 is 16 residues long. V dropped 10 bases and J dropped 7 bases, with 25 bases sitting between them. Per the germline V gene, CDR1 is SGHAT and CDR2 is FQNNGV. CDR3 amino acids: CATRDGFKGLGGELFF. As DNA, the CDR3 is TGTGCCACCAGAGACGGATTTAAGGGGTTGGGCGGGGAGCTGTTTTTT.

The genes are TRBV19 and TRBJ2-2; no clear D. CDR1 is LNHDA and CDR2 is SQIVND in the germline V gene (reference sequence). Trimming cost V 5 bases and J 0 bases, with 13 bases left between them. This CDR3 has 16 residues. The CDR3 DNA reads TGTGCCAGTAGTCCCCTCCGGGTCGCGAACACCGGGGAGCTGTTTTTT. Translating it yields CASSPLRVANTGELFF.

The rearrangement links TRBV30 to TRBJ1-6; 8 nucleotides match TRBD1. The J segment lost 9 bases and the V segment lost 7 bases, leaving 5 bases of the junction unmatched. CDR3 length: 12 amino acids. CDR1 GTSNPN and CDR2 SVGIG come from the germline V gene (reference sequence). CDR3 sequence (DNA): TGTGCCTCGACAGGGGCTAGTTCACCCCTCCACTTT. As protein: CASTGASSPLHF.

The rearrangement joins TRBV5-5 to TRBJ1-4; 8 nucleotides match TRBD1. The CDR3 length is 14 residues. V trimming: 6 bases; J trimming: 8 bases; junction bases outside the gene matches: 9. Per germline, CDR1 SGHKS and CDR2 YYEKEE (reference sequence). CDR3 sequence: CASNKPQGEEKLFF. CDR3 bases: TGTGCCAGCAACAAACCACAGGGGGAAGAAAAACTGTTTTTT.

The chain carries TRBV6-1 and TRBJ2-7; D is unclear. The CDR3 length is 13 residues. Germline CDR1 reads MNHNS; CDR2 reads SASEGT. V lost 1 base to trimming and J lost 3 bases, with 7 bases between them. CDR3 protein: CASSEGPNYEQYF. CDR3 bases: TGTGCCAGCAGTGAAGGGCCCAACTACGAGCAGTACTTC.

This clone turned up a few times. The V and J genes are TRBV7-9 and TRBJ1-2, with TRBD1 as a possible D gene (5 bases). Looked up from germline, CDR1 is SEHNR and CDR2 is FQNEAQ (reference sequence). This CDR3 contains 13 residues. The ends were cut back, 3 bases at V and 1 base at J, with 6 bases in the middle. The DNA for the CDR3 is TGTGCCAGCAGCTTGACAGATAACTATGGCTACACCTTC. Protein: CASSLTDNYGYTF.

This clone showed up just once. The rearrangement joins TRBV5-8 to TRBJ2-2, with D possibly being TRBD2 (6 bases). CDR1 SGHTS and CDR2 YDEGEE come from the germline V gene. Trimming removed 5 bases at V and 0 bases at J, with 14 bases between. CDR3 length: 16 amino acids. This chain's CDR3 is CASRELAYANTGELFF. DNA of the CDR3: TGTGCCAGCAGAGAGCTAGCGTACGCGAACACCGGGGAGCTGTTTTTT.

The V call is TRBV27, the J call TRBJ2-3; TRBD2 matches 15 bases. Germline values: CDR1 MNHEY, CDR2 SMNVEV (reference sequence). Unmatched junction bases numbered 2, after V lost 6 bases and J lost 4 bases. The CDR3 has 15 residues. DNA for the CDR3: TGTGCCAGCAGAGGACTAGCGGGGGGGTCAGATACGCAGTATTTT. This codes for CASRGLAGGSDTQYF.

The chain joins TRBV28 to TRBJ1-5; a weak D match, TRBD1 (5 bases). V lost 5 bases and J lost 9, with 20 bases in between. The CDR3 covers 15 residues. Germline loops: CDR1 MDHEN, CDR2 SYDVKM. In nucleotides, the CDR3 is TGTGCCAGCAGTAGGGAACCGGGGGAGGGAAGGCCCCAGCATTTT. It translates to CASSREPGEGRPQHF. The variable domain in full, with the rest retrieved from reference TRBV28 and TRBJ1-5, is DVKVTQSSRYLVKRTGEKVFLECVQDMDHENMFWYRQDPGLGLRLIYFSYDVKMKEKGDIPEGYSVSREKKERFSLILESASTNQTSMYLCASSREPGEGRPQHFGDGTRLSIL.

The genes are TRBV30 and TRBJ1-2; 9 positions match TRBD1. V lost 0 bases, J lost 14 bases, and 10 bases stayed unmatched. The CDR3 totals 13 residues. Looked up from germline, CDR1 is GTSNPN and CDR2 is SVGIG (reference sequence). The CDR3 spells CAWSVMGQGVRTF. DNA for the CDR3: TGTGCCTGGAGTGTTATGGGACAGGGTGTACGGACCTTC.

The V gene is TRBV19, the J gene TRBJ2-5; tentatively, D is TRBD1 (5 bases). V gave up 4 bases and J gave up 5 bases, with 14 bases separating them. The CDR3 contains 14 residues. Germline CDR1 and CDR2: LNHDA and SQIVND (reference sequence). The CDR3 DNA reads TGTGCCAGTAGTACCACTGGGGCTTGGGAGACCCAGTACTTC. Translated: CASSTTGAWETQYF.

The J gene is TRBJ1-2, the V gene TRBV6-5, with 7 nucleotides matching TRBD1. The CDR3 is made up of 13 amino acids. Germline trimming cut 5 bases from V and 8 bases from J; bases unmatched to any gene: 8. From germline, CDR1 is MNHEY and CDR2 SVGAGI. CDR3 DNA sequence: TGTGCCAGCAGTCAAACAGGGGTACAAGGCTACACCTTC. This gives the protein CASSQTGVQGYTF.

The chain carries TRBV30 and TRBJ2-3, with D uncertain. This CDR3 has 14 residues. Per the germline V gene, CDR1 is GTSNPN and CDR2 is SVGIG (reference sequence). V lost 0 bases and J 4 bases, leaving 11 bases between the germline ends. Here the CDR3 DNA reads TGTGCCTGGAGTGTAGGAATAGCTTCAGATACGCAGTATTTT. Its translation is CAWSVGIASDTQYF. Variable domain in full (rest from reference TRBV30 and TRBJ2-3): SQTIHQWPATLVQPVGSPLSLECTVEGTSNPNLYWYRQAAGRGLQLLFYSVGIGQISSEVPQNLSASRPQDRQFILSSKKLLLSDSGFYLCAWSVGIASDTQYFGPGTRLTVL.

The sample holds one count of this clone. The chain couples TRBV9 to TRBJ2-7; 7 nucleotides line up with TRBD2. V lost 0 bases to trimming and J lost 0 bases; unmatched junction nucleotides: 3. Per the germline V gene, CDR1 is SGDLS and CDR2 is YYNGEE. The CDR3 totals 15 residues. This CDR3 is CASSVGGGNSYEQYF. DNA of the CDR3: TGTGCCAGCAGCGTAGGGGGAGGGAACTCCTACGAGCAGTACTTC.

The genes are TRBV28 and TRBJ2-2; TRBD2 matches at 10 bases. CDR1 and CDR2 (germline): MDHEN, SYDVKM. V was pared by 1 base and J by 4 bases, with 9 bases of the junction left unmatched. CDR3 length: 18 residues. The CDR3 loop is CASSLSGSGGFLTGELFF. The CDR3 bases are TGTGCCAGCAGTTTATCGGGTAGCGGGGGGTTCCTCACCGGGGAGCTGTTTTTT.

This clone appeared a few times. The rearrangement links TRBV6-5 to TRBJ1-3; 9 bases line up with TRBD1. CDR3 length equals 16 residues. The trim removed 2 bases at V and 0 bases at J, leaving 2 bases unmatched. The germline CDR1 and CDR2 sequences are MNHEY and SVGAGI. The CDR3 region has the DNA TGTGCCAGCAGTTACGGACAGGGGAGCTCTGGAAACACCATATATTTT. This sequence encodes CASSYGQGSSGNTIYF.

V usage is TRBV27 and J usage is TRBJ2-2; perhaps TRBD2 as D (6 bases). CDR1 and CDR2 (germline): MNHEY, SMNVEV (reference sequence). Trimming pared 10 bases from V and 6 bases from J, leaving 15 bases between. CDR3 length equals 13 residues. The CDR3 DNA reads TGTGCCACCCGGTCGGGGGAACCCGGGGAGCTGTTTTTT. Its translation: CATRSGEPGELFF.

J is TRBJ2-7 and V is TRBV21-1; the listed D gene, TRBD2, was not tested against the DNA. TRBV21-1 is a listed pseudogene. This CDR3 has 15 amino acids. The CDR3 DNA is TGTGCCAGCACCGATCCTGGACTAGCCTTCTACGAGCAGTACTTC. Translation gives CASTDPGLAFYEQYF.